This T cell receptor beta chain was obtained from a study of blood T cell repertoires in COVID-19. Study-wide background: Samples came from the United States, Italy and Spain, spanning acute and convalescent COVID-19.

Sequencing used immunoSEQ multiplex PCR; TCRdb keeps in-frame clones, though not all of them. The profile shows about 300,000 clones, nearly 90% of them singletons. Participant reports of clinical history set cohort assignment. This CDR3 has 15 residues. Per the germline V gene, CDR1 is SGHNT and CDR2 is YENEEA. V gave up 3 bases and J gave up 4 bases; unmatched junction bases: 5. The gene calls are TRBV11-3 and TRBJ2-5; 10 bases are a match to TRBD2. This receptor was obtained from a woman aged 18-29 years with acute COVID-19. The sequenced sample consisted of PBMCs or T cells enriched from blood (not recorded which). The CDR3 DNA is TGTGCCAGCAGCTTTGGAAGACTAGCGGGAGAGACCCAGTACTTC. Its translation: CASSFGRLAGETQYF.